The source of this T cell receptor (beta chain) is a study of blood T cell repertoires in COVID-19. V lost 5 bases, J lost 6 bases, and 12 bases stayed unmatched. This CDR3 comprises 16 residues. Germline CDR1 and CDR2: SGHNT and YENEEA. Authors' data handling: By means of reference gene primer amplification, nucleated cell counts were estimated. The assay was immunoSEQ multiplex PCR, and TCRdb's table has in-frame clones only and misses some. Clonal size and the V and J genes are those of that table, whereas D and trimming came from the DNA. The sample lists 350,000 to 450,000 clones, more than 70% seen once, with more than 1% in the top ten.

The chain joins TRBV11-3 to TRBJ2-2, with TRBD1 matching 7 bases. This clonotype originated in a man in his forties with acute or convalescent COVID-19. Source material: peripheral blood. This CDR3 reads CASSHRQGLGAGELFF. The CDR3, as DNA: TGTGCCAGCAGCCATCGACAGGGTCTGGGCGCCGGGGAGCTGTTTTTT.